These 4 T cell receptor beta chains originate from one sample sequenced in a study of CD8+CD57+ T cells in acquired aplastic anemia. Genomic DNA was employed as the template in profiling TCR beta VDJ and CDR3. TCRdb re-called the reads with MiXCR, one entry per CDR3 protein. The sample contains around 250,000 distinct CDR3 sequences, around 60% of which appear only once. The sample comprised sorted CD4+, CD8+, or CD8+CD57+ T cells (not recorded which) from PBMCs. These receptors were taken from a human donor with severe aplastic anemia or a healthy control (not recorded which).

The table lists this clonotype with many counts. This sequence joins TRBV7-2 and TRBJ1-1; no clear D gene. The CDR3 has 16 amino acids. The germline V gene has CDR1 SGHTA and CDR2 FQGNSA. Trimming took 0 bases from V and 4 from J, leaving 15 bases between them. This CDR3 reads CASSLASPGSGTEAFF. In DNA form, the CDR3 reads TGTGCCAGCAGCTTAGCGTCCCCCGGGTCGGGCACTGAAGCTTTCTTT.

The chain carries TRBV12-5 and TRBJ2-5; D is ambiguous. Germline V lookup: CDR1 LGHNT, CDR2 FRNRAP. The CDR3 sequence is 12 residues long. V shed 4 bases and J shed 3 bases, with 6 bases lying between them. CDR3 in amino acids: CASGSTEETQYF. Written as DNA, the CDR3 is TGTGCTAGTGGTTCCACCGAAGAGACCCAGTACTTC.

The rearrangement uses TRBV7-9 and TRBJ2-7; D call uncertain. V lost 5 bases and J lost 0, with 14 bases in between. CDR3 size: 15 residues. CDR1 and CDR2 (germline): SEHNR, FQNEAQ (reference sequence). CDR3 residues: CASSQPGRSSYEQYF. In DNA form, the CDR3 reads TGTGCCAGCAGCCAGCCGGGCAGGAGCTCCTACGAGCAGTACTTC.

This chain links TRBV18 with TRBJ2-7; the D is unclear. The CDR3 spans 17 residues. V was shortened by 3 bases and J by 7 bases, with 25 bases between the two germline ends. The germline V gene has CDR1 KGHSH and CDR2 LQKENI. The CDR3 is CASSPSGFLRNVGEQYF. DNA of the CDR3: TGTGCCAGCTCACCCTCAGGTTTCCTCCGGAATGTAGGTGAGCAGTACTTC.